Presented here are 23 T cell receptor beta chains from one specimen sequenced in a study of cytomegalovirus exposure and HLA in healthy donors. The PCR employed 60 Vbeta primers together with 13 Jbeta primers. Clones were sequenced by immunoSEQ multiplex PCR, and TCRdb holds only the in-frame ones, with some missing. The top ten clones hold roughly 8% of a sample with 150,000 to 200,000 clones, approximately 82% of them seen once. The sample comprised PBMCs. These receptors were obtained from a woman between 40 and 55 years old in good health and CMV-seropositive.

The chain couples TRBV7-9 to TRBJ2-1, with D perhaps TRBD2 (6 bases). Germline V gives CDR1 SEHNR, CDR2 FQNEAQ (reference sequence). CDR3 size: 15 residues. Between the trimmed V and J ends, which lost 5 bases and 6 bases, there was a span of 17 bases. CDR3 loop: CASSAPSEGPNEQFF. The CDR3 nucleotides read TGTGCCAGCAGCGCTCCTTCGGAGGGCCCCAATGAGCAGTTCTTC.

The rearrangement links TRBV13 to TRBJ2-7; 9 positions match TRBD2. The junction had 11 bases not matched to a gene; V was cut back by 5 bases and J by 0 bases. This CDR3 region has 17 residues. Germline CDR1 and CDR2: PRHDT and FYEKMQ (reference sequence). DNA of the CDR3: TGTGCCAGCAGCCCCACTGGACTAGCGCAGAGCTCCTACGAGCAGTACTTC. As protein: CASSPTGLAQSSYEQYF.

The chain joins TRBV6-5 to TRBJ2-2; 9 bases align to TRBD2. Trimming at V came to 4 bases and at J to 5 bases, leaving 8 bases not matched to a gene. Per the germline V gene, CDR1 is MNHEY and CDR2 is SVGAGI. The CDR3 runs 16 residues. CDR3 in amino acids: CASSSPASGVTGELFF. The CDR3 nucleotides are TGTGCCAGCAGTTCCCCGGCTAGCGGGGTAACCGGGGAGCTGTTTTTT.

This clone was counted between two and nine times. CDR3 sequence reads: CASSQTGGGDPYEQYF. As DNA, the CDR3 is TGCGCCAGCAGCCAAACGGGCGGGGGAGATCCCTACGAGCAGTACTTC. This sequence joins TRBV4-3 and TRBJ2-7, with 7 bases identical to TRBD2. There are 16 residues in the CDR3. The germline V gene has CDR1 LGHNA and CDR2 YSLEER. Trimming cost V 2 bases and J 2 bases; bases outside gene matches: 9.

This clone has a single count. V usage is TRBV5-8 and J usage is TRBJ2-1, with 12 bases fitting TRBD2. Germline CDR1 reads SGHTS; CDR2 reads YDEGEE. Unmatched junction bases numbered 14, after V lost 0 bases and J lost 7 bases. The CDR3 spans 19 residues. For the CDR3, the DNA is TGTGCCAGCAGCTTGGCCCCTCGACTAGCGGGAGAAATAAGGAATGAGCAGTTCTTC. This encodes CASSLAPRLAGEIRNEQFF.

This chain uses TRBV9 with TRBJ2-1; TRBD2 matches at 11 bases. The V gene end was trimmed by 3 bases and the J gene end by 2 bases; junction bases not matched to a gene: 7. CDR3 size: 17 residues. Germline CDR1 SGDLS, CDR2 YYNGEE. This CDR3 reads CASSALNSGRAYNEQFF. The CDR3 bases are TGTGCCAGCAGCGCCCTGAATAGCGGGAGGGCCTACAATGAGCAGTTCTTC.

This clone turned up a few times. The chain is built from TRBV7-2 and TRBJ2-2, with D possibly matching TRBD1 (6 bases). The germline V and J ends were trimmed by 5 bases and 1 base, with 11 bases remaining between them. Germline CDR1 and CDR2: SGHTA and FQGNSA. CDR3 length equals 15 residues. CDR3 amino acids: CASSRTGRNTGELFF. DNA for the CDR3: TGTGCCAGCAGCCGCACAGGGCGGAACACCGGGGAGCTGTTTTTT. Supplemented by reference TRBV7-2 and TRBJ2-2, the full variable domain reads GAGVSQSPSNKVTEKGKDVELRCDPISGHTALYWYRQSLGQGLEFLIYFQGNSAPDKSGLPSDRFSAERTGGSVSTLTIQRTQQEDSAVYLCASSRTGRNTGELFFGEGSRLTVL.

The chain combines TRBV4-3 with TRBJ2-7; D is ambiguous. CDR3 length equals 15 residues. Germline lookup yields CDR1 LGHNA and CDR2 YSLEER. Trimming removed 0 bases from V and 3 bases from J, with 12 bases in between. The CDR3 DNA is TGCGCCAGCAGCCAAGATCGTGGCAGGAACTACGAGCAGTACTTC. Amino acids: CASSQDRGRNYEQYF.

The rearrangement uses TRBV15 and TRBJ2-5; D remains unclear. Germline V gene data show CDR1 as LNHNV and CDR2 as YYDKDF (reference sequence). Trimming left V 0 bases short and J 5 bases short, with 7 bases between. CDR3 length: 13 residues. DNA for the CDR3: TGTGCCACCAGCAGAGATATTTCGGAGACCCAGTACTTC. Residues: CATSRDISETQYF.

This clone occurred once. The J gene is TRBJ1-2, the V gene TRBV5-1; D ambiguous. V was trimmed by 2 bases and J by 3 bases, leaving 8 bases between them. From germline, CDR1 is SGHRS and CDR2 YFSETQ. The CDR3 has 13 residues. In DNA, the CDR3 is TGCGCCAGCAGCTTACCCGGGGACTATGGCTACACCTTC. This encodes CASSLPGDYGYTF.

V is TRBV9 and J is TRBJ1-4; D unclear. The germline CDR1 and CDR2 sequences are SGDLS and YYNGEE. The CDR3 covers 15 residues. Between the trimmed V and J ends, which lost 0 bases and 7 bases, there was a span of 13 bases. CDR3 amino acids: CASSVAPGNSEKLFF. CDR3 nucleotides: TGTGCCAGCAGCGTAGCTCCCGGGAATAGTGAAAAACTGTTTTTT.

As concerns this clone: This specimen includes other DNA sequences encoding the same CDR3. The chain carries TRBV18 and TRBJ2-7; D possibly corresponds to TRBD1 (6 bases). The CDR3 runs 14 residues. The germline V gene encodes CDR1 KGHSH and CDR2 LQKENI. Deletions cut 4 bases from V and 3 bases from J, with 13 bases between. Written as DNA, the CDR3 is TGTGCCAGCTCACGGCCGGGACAAATCTACGAGCAGTACTTC. Amino acid sequence: CASSRPGQIYEQYF.

The chain combines TRBV28 with TRBJ1-5; perhaps TRBD1 as D (6 bases). This CDR3 has 15 amino acids. V shed 5 bases and J shed 2 bases, with 13 bases lying between them. Germline lookup yields CDR1 MDHEN and CDR2 SYDVKM. The CDR3 bases are TGTGCCAGCAGTCACAACAGGGTCGGCAATCAGCCCCAGCATTTT. This sequence encodes CASSHNRVGNQPQHF.

The V call is TRBV19, the J call TRBJ2-1; no clear D. The CDR3 covers 12 residues. Trimming removed 3 bases from V and 6 bases from J, with 6 bases in between. The V gene's germline CDR1 is LNHDA and CDR2 SQIVND (reference sequence). CDR3 bases: TGTGCCAGTAGTATCGTAGCCAATGAGCAGTTCTTC. This sequence encodes CASSIVANEQFF.

The chain links TRBV21-1 to TRBJ1-4. TRBV21-1 is reported as a pseudogene. This CDR3 is built from 11 residues. CDR3 residues: CASTWRGKLFF. CDR3 DNA sequence: TGTGCCAGCACCTGGAGGGGAAAACTGTTTTTT.

The table lists this clone with a few counts. The chain uses TRBV28 and TRBJ1-2; 8 positions match TRBD1. CDR3 length: 13 amino acids. With 3 bases clipped from V and 8 bases from J, the junction kept 5 bases outside the gene matches. Germline-derived CDR1 and CDR2 are MDHEN and SYDVKM. The CDR3 reads CASSFGRGRGYTF. The CDR3 region has the DNA TGTGCCAGCAGTTTCGGCAGGGGGCGAGGCTACACCTTC.

The genes are TRBV7-9 and TRBJ2-7, with D tentatively TRBD2 (5 bases). The germline CDR1 and CDR2 sequences are SEHNR and FQNEAQ (reference sequence). Trimming removed 5 bases at V and 11 bases at J, with 19 bases between. The CDR3 is 13 residues long. The CDR3 region has the DNA TGTGCCAGCAGCCCTGCAAGCGGCAGTAGGGAGTACTTC. Translating it yields CASSPASGSREYF. Complete variable domain (other parts from reference TRBV7-9 and TRBJ2-7): DTGVSQNPRHKITKRGQNVTFRCDPISEHNRLYWYRQTLGQGPEFLTYFQNEAQLEKSRLLSDRFSAERPKGSFSTLEIQRTEQGDSAMYLCASSPASGSREYFGPGTRLTVT.

The chain employs TRBV28 and TRBJ1-1; the D is unclear. Trimming removed 1 base at V and 5 bases at J, with 8 bases between. Germline-derived CDR1 and CDR2 are MDHEN and SYDVKM. The CDR3 totals 13 residues. CDR3 nucleotides: TGTGCCAGCAGTTTATCGGGGAGAACTGAAGCTTTCTTT. It translates to CASSLSGRTEAFF.

This clone has just a few counts. A junction boundary mismatches the germline segment, possibly from a read error. V usage is TRBV2 and J usage is TRBJ2-1; tentative D call: TRBD2 (7 bases). Germline CDR1 is SNHLY and CDR2 is FYNNEI. This CDR3 spans 15 amino acids. The CDR3 sequence: CASNEQGLPYNEQFF. CDR3 coding DNA: TGTGCCAGCAATGAACAGGGACTACCTTACAATGAGCAGTTCTTC.

V and J are TRBV7-2 and TRBJ2-3, with TRBD2 matching 14 bases. V trimming: 3 bases; J trimming: 3 bases; junction bases outside the gene matches: 8. Germline V gives CDR1 SGHTA, CDR2 FQGNSA. The CDR3 sequence is 18 residues long. DNA of the CDR3: TGTGCCAGCAGCTTGACTAGCGGGAGGGCCCGGGGTACAGATACGCAGTATTTT. It translates to CASSLTSGRARGTDTQYF.

The chain has TRBV11-3 and TRBJ2-1; 10 bases fit TRBD2. The V segment lost 5 bases and the J segment 8 bases; nucleotides outside the gene matches: 6. The CDR3 is made up of 14 amino acids. CDR1 and CDR2 from the germline V gene are SGHNT and YENEEA. The CDR3 region is CASSVAGLADEQFF. The CDR3 DNA follows: TGTGCCAGCAGCGTAGCCGGACTAGCGGATGAGCAGTTCTTC.

The rearrangement links TRBV7-9 to TRBJ2-5, with 9 bases aligning to TRBD2. The J call may be faulty, since TRBJ2-7 better matches the DNA end. This CDR3 has 15 amino acids. From germline, CDR1 is SEHNR and CDR2 FQNEAQ (reference sequence). The CDR3 region has the DNA TGTGCCAGCACCATTAGGGTAGCGGGAGTCTACGAGCAGTACTTC. Its protein product is CASTIRVAGVYEQYF.

The CDR3 region has the DNA TGTGCCAGCAGCCCGGGACTCCCACAAGAGACCCAGTACTTC. This gives the protein CASSPGLPQETQYF. The rearrangement links TRBV11-1 to TRBJ2-5, with D tentatively TRBD2 (6 bases). Germline CDR1 and CDR2: SGHAT and FQDESV (reference sequence). V gave up 5 bases and J gave up 2 bases, with 12 bases separating them. This CDR3 comprises 14 residues.